This TCR beta chain came from a study of Ad26.COV2.S vaccination and SARS-CoV-2 variants. At the level of the study: The trial was COV1001 and the donor's arm was Ad26.COV2.S.

The data were produced by immunoSEQ multiplex PCR, yet TCRdb's version contains in-frame clones alone and is incomplete. Among approximately 400,000 clones, roughly four fifths were seen once, and the ten largest hold roughly 7.4%. The treatment: around 19 received Ad26.COV2.S at low or high dose, single or two shots; about five received placebo; per-sample allocation not given. After the first vaccine or placebo injection, samples were drawn on day 63. Spike of the Wuhan-strain SARS-CoV-2 was expressed by an Ad26 vector, which formed the vaccine. Per the germline V gene, CDR1 is SGHTA and CDR2 is FQGNSA. The CDR3 length is 13 residues. Trimming removed 5 bases at V and 5 bases at J, with 12 bases between. Note on this clone: Its target is not known.

Overall study results and limits: Breadth, reportedly substantial, characterized the spike-specific CD8+ and CD4+ T cell responses after vaccination. Vaccine recipients had higher spike-specific TCR breadth than placebo recipients.

This specimen consisted of peripheral blood, obtained in a trial of Ad26.COV2.S vaccine versus placebo. The chain has TRBV7-2 and TRBJ1-2; tentative D call: TRBD1 (5 bases). This TCR came from a person between 18 and 65 years old who received the Ad26.COV2.S COVID-19 vaccine or a placebo. CDR3 residues: CASSAGTAYGYTF. The CDR3 DNA sequence: TGTGCCAGCAGCGCCGGGACGGCATATGGCTACACCTTC.